A selection of T cell receptor beta chains follows, all from one sample in a study of CD8+ T cells in alopecia areata. Data came from immunoSEQ multiplex PCR; TCRdb stores just in-frame clones and leaves some out. The sample gives roughly 150,000 clones, 47% of which show up once; about 6.3% is in the top ten. The sequencing input was CD4+ T cells sorted from blood. The receptors originated from a human donor with alopecia areata. Both conserved end residues are part of each CDR3. The D gene is left open where the match is weak. Clone size appears in some rows only: once, few, many, or a class for an expanded clone.

v_gene: TRBV27; d_gene: .; abundance: .; j_gene: TRBJ1-5; CDR3nt: TGTGCCAGCAGTTTATCGCCCCGGGGGTTAGGCAATCAGCCCCAGCATTTT; CDR3aa: CASSLSPRGLGNQPQHF
v_gene: TRBV30; d_gene: TRBD2; abundance: .; j_gene: TRBJ2-3; CDR3nt: TGTGCCTGGATGTTTAGCGGGTACACAGATACGCAGTATTTT; CDR3aa: CAWMFSGYTDTQYF
v_gene: TRBV5-1; d_gene: .; abundance: .; j_gene: TRBJ2-1; CDR3nt: TGCGCCAGCAGCTTGGGGGGGCGCAATGAGCAGTTCTTC; CDR3aa: CASSLGGRNEQFF
v_gene: TRBV7-9; d_gene: .; abundance: .; j_gene: TRBJ2-1; CDR3nt: TGTGCCAGCAGCTTCCAGTCGGTTAATGAGCAGTTCTTC; CDR3aa: CASSFQSVNEQFF
v_gene: TRBV29-1; d_gene: .; abundance: .; j_gene: TRBJ2-1; CDR3nt: TGCAGCGTTGTTACAGGAGGGCCCTACAATGAGCAGTTCTTC; CDR3aa: CSVVTGGPYNEQFF
v_gene: TRBV7-9; d_gene: TRBD2; abundance: .; j_gene: TRBJ2-1; CDR3nt: TGTGCCAGCAGCCTTAGCGGGAGACCCTACAATGAGCAGTTCTTC; CDR3aa: CASSLSGRPYNEQFF
v_gene: TRBV5-6; d_gene: .; abundance: .; j_gene: TRBJ2-4; CDR3nt: TGTGCCAGCAGCTTGTTGGGCAGGGAAGCCAAAAACATTCAGTACTTC; CDR3aa: CASSLLGREAKNIQYF
v_gene: TRBV30; d_gene: .; abundance: .; j_gene: TRBJ1-3; CDR3nt: TGTGCCTGGAGTGGCTCTGGAAACACCATATATTTT; CDR3aa: CAWSGSGNTIYF
v_gene: TRBV28; d_gene: .; abundance: .; j_gene: TRBJ2-7; CDR3nt: TGTGCCAGCGTGATAAGTACCGGGTACGAGCAGTACTTC; CDR3aa: CASVISTGYEQYF
v_gene: TRBV18; d_gene: .; abundance: few; j_gene: TRBJ2-7; CDR3nt: TGTGCCAGCTCAAGTCGCGACGAGCAGTACTTC; CDR3aa: CASSSRDEQYF
v_gene: TRBV23-1; d_gene: .; abundance: few; j_gene: TRBJ2-2; CDR3nt: TGCGCCAGCACCAGGGGGGAGGGGCGCGCGAACACCGGGGAGCTGTTTTTT; CDR3aa: CASTRGEGRANTGELFF
v_gene: TRBV6-5; d_gene: .; abundance: .; j_gene: TRBJ1-2; CDR3nt: TGTGCCAGCAGGAACAGTGGTACCTTCGGCTACACCTTC; CDR3aa: CASRNSGTFGYTF
v_gene: TRBV9; d_gene: .; abundance: .; j_gene: TRBJ2-6; CDR3nt: TGTGCCAGCAGCCTCCGACAGGCCCCCATAACAGGTGGGGCCAACGTCCTGACTTTC; CDR3aa: CASSLRQAPITGGANVLTF
v_gene: TRBV25-1; d_gene: .; abundance: few; j_gene: TRBJ2-4; CDR3nt: TGTGCCAGCAGTGATCCGGGACTTGGGGAAAACATTCAGTACTTC; CDR3aa: CASSDPGLGENIQYF
v_gene: TRBV29-1; d_gene: TRBD1; abundance: .; j_gene: TRBJ2-7; CDR3nt: TGCAGCGTCGGTGGACAGGGCTCCCAGAGCTCCTACGAGCAGTACTTC; CDR3aa: CSVGGQGSQSSYEQYF
v_gene: TRBV5-1; d_gene: .; abundance: .; j_gene: TRBJ2-6; CDR3nt: TGCGCCAGCAGCTCACGGGTCTCTGGGGCCAACGTCCTGACTTTC; CDR3aa: CASSSRVSGANVLTF
v_gene: TRBV28; d_gene: .; abundance: .; j_gene: TRBJ2-5; CDR3nt: TGTGCCAGCAGTTTTTACCGGAGAGGAGTGACCCAGTACTTC; CDR3aa: CASSFYRRGVTQYF
v_gene: TRBV4-1; d_gene: .; abundance: .; j_gene: TRBJ2-1; CDR3nt: TGCGCCAGCAGCCAACGAGACAGCTACAATGAGCAGTTCTTC; CDR3aa: CASSQRDSYNEQFF
v_gene: TRBV19; d_gene: .; abundance: .; j_gene: TRBJ2-6; CDR3nt: TGTGCCAGTAGTATGGTGATCTCTGGGGCCAACGTCCTGACTTTC; CDR3aa: CASSMVISGANVLTF
v_gene: TRBV30; d_gene: .; abundance: .; j_gene: TRBJ1-3; CDR3nt: TGTGCCTGGAGTCCTATCTCAGGGAACACCATATATTTT; CDR3aa: CAWSPISGNTIYF
v_gene: TRBV2; d_gene: TRBD2; abundance: .; j_gene: TRBJ2-1; CDR3nt: TGTGCCAGCGCTTTTCGACACGGGACTAGTCTGAATGAGCAGTTCTTC; CDR3aa: CASAFRHGTSLNEQFF
v_gene: TRBV28; d_gene: .; abundance: few; j_gene: TRBJ2-7; CDR3nt: TGTGCCAGCAGTTTTCGGGGAGGCGAGCAGTACTTC; CDR3aa: CASSFRGGEQYF
v_gene: TRBV5-1; d_gene: .; abundance: many; j_gene: TRBJ2-5; CDR3nt: TGCGCCAGCAGCTTTGGGTCCCAAGAGACCCAGTACTTC; CDR3aa: CASSFGSQETQYF
v_gene: TRBV7-9; d_gene: .; abundance: .; j_gene: TRBJ1-5; CDR3nt: TGTGCCAGCAGCCAAGGTCCCCTTGGGCAGCCCCAGCATTTT; CDR3aa: CASSQGPLGQPQHF
v_gene: TRBV29-1; d_gene: .; abundance: .; j_gene: TRBJ2-3; CDR3nt: TGCAGCGGCGCAGTTCACACAGATACGCAGTATTTT; CDR3aa: CSGAVHTDTQYF
v_gene: TRBV5-1; d_gene: .; abundance: few; j_gene: TRBJ2-3; CDR3nt: TGCGCCAGCAGCCCAAGCCTCCTGGGTACTGGCACAGATACGCAGTATTTT; CDR3aa: CASSPSLLGTGTDTQYF
v_gene: TRBV5-4; d_gene: TRBD2; abundance: .; j_gene: TRBJ2-2; CDR3nt: TGTGCCAGCAGCACGGGACTAGCGGGAGCGGCCACCGGGGAGCTGTTTTTT; CDR3aa: CASSTGLAGAATGELFF
v_gene: TRBV7-2; d_gene: .; abundance: few; j_gene: TRBJ2-7; CDR3nt: TGTGCCAGCAGCTCGGTTCTTAGCGGCGAGCAGTACTTC; CDR3aa: CASSSVLSGEQYF
v_gene: TRBV18; d_gene: .; abundance: few; j_gene: TRBJ1-1; CDR3nt: TGTGCCAGCTCAATTCGGGGAACTGAAGCTTTCTTT; CDR3aa: CASSIRGTEAFF
v_gene: TRBV6-6; d_gene: .; abundance: .; j_gene: TRBJ2-1; CDR3nt: TGTGCCAGCAGTATCACAGCAAGCTCCTACAATGAGCAGTTCTTC; CDR3aa: CASSITASSYNEQFF
v_gene: TRBV25-1; d_gene: .; abundance: .; j_gene: TRBJ2-1; CDR3nt: TGTGCCACCCTCCGAGGGGGGTCCGTCGATGAGCAGTTCTTC; CDR3aa: CATLRGGSVDEQFF
v_gene: TRBV2; d_gene: .; abundance: .; j_gene: TRBJ2-7; CDR3nt: TGTGCCAGCAGTAAGGACGGTGCCTACGAGCAGTACTTC; CDR3aa: CASSKDGAYEQYF
v_gene: TRBV2; d_gene: TRBD2; abundance: .; j_gene: TRBJ2-7; CDR3nt: TGTGCCAGCAGGACTAGCGGGAGGACCTACGAGCAGTACTTC; CDR3aa: CASRTSGRTYEQYF
v_gene: TRBV2; d_gene: .; abundance: .; j_gene: TRBJ2-5; CDR3nt: TGTGCCAGCAGTGAAAGCCAGGGTGGAGAGACCCAGTACTTC; CDR3aa: CASSESQGGETQYF
v_gene: TRBV30; d_gene: .; abundance: .; j_gene: TRBJ1-2; CDR3nt: TGTGCCTGGAGTGTCCAGGGGGGCTACACCTTC; CDR3aa: CAWSVQGGYTF
v_gene: TRBV28; d_gene: .; abundance: .; j_gene: TRBJ1-4; CDR3nt: TGTGCCAGCAGTTTAAGGACACAGGTGACGAATGAAAAACTGTTTTTT; CDR3aa: CASSLRTQVTNEKLFF
v_gene: TRBV5-1; d_gene: TRBD2; abundance: few; j_gene: TRBJ2-1; CDR3nt: TGCGCCAGCAGCTGGAGCGGGAGAGACAGCTACAATGAGCAGTTCTTC; CDR3aa: CASSWSGRDSYNEQFF
v_gene: TRBV19; d_gene: .; abundance: .; j_gene: TRBJ2-5; CDR3nt: TGTGCCAGTAGTCGGCAGGGCGGCGTAGAGACCCAGTACTTC; CDR3aa: CASSRQGGVETQYF
v_gene: TRBV7-2; d_gene: TRBD1; abundance: few; j_gene: TRBJ2-7; CDR3nt: TGTGCCAGCAGCTTAGCGGGTCAGGGACAGAACTACGAGCAGTACTTC; CDR3aa: CASSLAGQGQNYEQYF
v_gene: TRBV5-1; d_gene: TRBD1; abundance: .; j_gene: TRBJ1-1; CDR3nt: TGCGCCAGCAGCTTGCAGGGGGTAGTTGAAGCTTTCTTT; CDR3aa: CASSLQGVVEAFF
v_gene: TRBV29-1; d_gene: .; abundance: few; j_gene: TRBJ2-3; CDR3nt: TGCAGCGTTGCTCCGCTAGCGCGAGATACGCAGTATTTT; CDR3aa: CSVAPLARDTQYF
v_gene: TRBV29-1; d_gene: .; abundance: few; j_gene: TRBJ2-5; CDR3nt: TGCAGCGTTGAAGAGCAGGCCAAAGAGACCCAGTACTTC; CDR3aa: CSVEEQAKETQYF